Each of the 10 T cell receptor beta chains below was sequenced from the same sample in a study of cytomegalovirus exposure and HLA in healthy donors. Amplification used 60 Vbeta primers and 13 Jbeta primers. Profiling relied on immunoSEQ multiplex PCR, and the TCRdb table lists in-frame clones only, not all of them. This table holds around 140,000 clones, under 10% found once. The sequencing sample was made of PBMCs. Receptor source: a woman aged 35 to 49 in good health and CMV-seropositive.

This clone was seen only a few times. The chain has TRBV19 and TRBJ2-1; TRBD2 might be the D (7 bases). The length of the CDR3 is 15 residues. CDR1 LNHDA and CDR2 SQIVND come from the germline V gene (reference sequence). V lost 4 bases and J 3 bases, leaving 13 bases between the germline ends. The CDR3 DNA sequence: TGTGCCAGTAGTAGAGGGAGGGGGTTCTACAATGAGCAGTTCTTC. Translating gives CASSRGRGFYNEQFF.

This clone occurred a few times. This chain links TRBV2 with TRBJ2-3; 9 bases are a match to TRBD1. There are 14 residues in the CDR3. V dropped 6 bases and J dropped 6; count of bases not matched to a gene: 7. The germline V gene has CDR1 SNHLY and CDR2 FYNNEI. The CDR3 is CASRRTGDVDTQYF. In DNA form, the CDR3 reads TGTGCCAGCAGGCGGACAGGGGATGTGGATACGCAGTATTTT.

This clone occurred a few times. This chain links TRBV25-1 with TRBJ2-7; D perhaps matches TRBD1 (5 bases). CDR1 MGHDK and CDR2 SYGVNS come from the germline V gene. V shed 2 bases and J shed 4 bases, with 15 bases lying between them. The CDR3 loop spans 15 amino acids. CDR3 sequence reads: CASSEGNQGKYEQYF. The CDR3 DNA follows: TGTGCCAGCAGTGAAGGCAATCAGGGAAAGTACGAGCAGTACTTC.

This clone was counted between two and nine times. This chain links TRBV7-6 with TRBJ2-5; TRBD2 aligns across 7 bases. This CDR3 region has 13 residues. CDR1 and CDR2 from the germline V gene are SGHVS and FNYEAQ. With 8 bases clipped from V and 1 base from J, the junction kept 4 bases outside the gene matches. The CDR3 bases are TGTGCCAGCGGTGGGAGGGGCCAAGAGACCCAGTACTTC. Protein product: CASGGRGQETQYF.

This chain uses TRBV9 with TRBJ1-6; 8 bases map to TRBD1. CDR1 and CDR2 from the germline V gene are SGDLS and YYNGEE. Germline trimming cut 2 bases from V and 5 bases from J; bases unmatched to any gene: 6. This CDR3 contains 16 residues. DNA of the CDR3: TGTGCCAGCAGCGTCGCCCAGGGGGCTAATAATTCACCCCTCCACTTT. Translated, it gives CASSVAQGANNSPLHF.

The chain has TRBV5-1 and TRBJ2-2; D not resolved. Germline CDR1 SGHRS, CDR2 YFSETQ. Trimming took 5 bases from V and 0 from J, leaving 8 bases between them. This CDR3 spans 14 amino acids. As DNA, the CDR3 is TGCGCCAGCAGGCGCAGCGCGAACACCGGGGAGCTGTTTTTT. Translated: CASRRSANTGELFF.

This clone has a handful of counts. This chain uses TRBV29-1 with TRBJ2-1, with D perhaps TRBD1 (6 bases). This CDR3 spans 15 amino acids. V lost 7 bases and J 0 bases, leaving 16 bases between the germline ends. Germline values: CDR1 SQVTM, CDR2 ANQGSEA. DNA of the CDR3: TGCAGCGCATCCGGGACACCAAGCTCCTACAATGAGCAGTTCTTC. Residues: CSASGTPSSYNEQFF.

The CDR3 DNA reads as TGCGCCAGCAGGCTACAGCCTACCGCGGGGGAGCAGTACTTC. This codes for CASRLQPTAGEQYF. The chain carries TRBV5-1 and TRBJ2-7; TRBD2 is a possible D gene (6 bases). V lost 5 bases, J lost 7 bases, and 19 bases lay in between. The CDR3 has 14 amino acids. CDR1 is SGHRS and CDR2 is YFSETQ in the germline V gene.

This chain links TRBV25-1 with TRBJ2-2; tentatively, D is TRBD1 (5 bases). With 2 bases removed from V and 2 bases from J, the gap between germline ends came to 9 bases. Per the germline V gene, CDR1 is MGHDK and CDR2 is SYGVNS. The CDR3 is made up of 15 amino acids. DNA for the CDR3: TGTGCCAGCAGTGAACTCCGGACAAACACCGGGGAGCTGTTTTTT. Residues: CASSELRTNTGELFF.

This clone was detected a few times. The CDR3 sequence is CASSEFRINQPQHF. DNA of the CDR3: TGTGCCAGCAGTGAATTCAGAATCAATCAGCCCCAGCATTTT. V is TRBV2 and J is TRBJ1-5; D call uncertain. Germline lookup yields CDR1 SNHLY and CDR2 FYNNEI. Trimming cost V 2 bases and J 3 bases, with 8 bases left between them. The CDR3 totals 14 residues.